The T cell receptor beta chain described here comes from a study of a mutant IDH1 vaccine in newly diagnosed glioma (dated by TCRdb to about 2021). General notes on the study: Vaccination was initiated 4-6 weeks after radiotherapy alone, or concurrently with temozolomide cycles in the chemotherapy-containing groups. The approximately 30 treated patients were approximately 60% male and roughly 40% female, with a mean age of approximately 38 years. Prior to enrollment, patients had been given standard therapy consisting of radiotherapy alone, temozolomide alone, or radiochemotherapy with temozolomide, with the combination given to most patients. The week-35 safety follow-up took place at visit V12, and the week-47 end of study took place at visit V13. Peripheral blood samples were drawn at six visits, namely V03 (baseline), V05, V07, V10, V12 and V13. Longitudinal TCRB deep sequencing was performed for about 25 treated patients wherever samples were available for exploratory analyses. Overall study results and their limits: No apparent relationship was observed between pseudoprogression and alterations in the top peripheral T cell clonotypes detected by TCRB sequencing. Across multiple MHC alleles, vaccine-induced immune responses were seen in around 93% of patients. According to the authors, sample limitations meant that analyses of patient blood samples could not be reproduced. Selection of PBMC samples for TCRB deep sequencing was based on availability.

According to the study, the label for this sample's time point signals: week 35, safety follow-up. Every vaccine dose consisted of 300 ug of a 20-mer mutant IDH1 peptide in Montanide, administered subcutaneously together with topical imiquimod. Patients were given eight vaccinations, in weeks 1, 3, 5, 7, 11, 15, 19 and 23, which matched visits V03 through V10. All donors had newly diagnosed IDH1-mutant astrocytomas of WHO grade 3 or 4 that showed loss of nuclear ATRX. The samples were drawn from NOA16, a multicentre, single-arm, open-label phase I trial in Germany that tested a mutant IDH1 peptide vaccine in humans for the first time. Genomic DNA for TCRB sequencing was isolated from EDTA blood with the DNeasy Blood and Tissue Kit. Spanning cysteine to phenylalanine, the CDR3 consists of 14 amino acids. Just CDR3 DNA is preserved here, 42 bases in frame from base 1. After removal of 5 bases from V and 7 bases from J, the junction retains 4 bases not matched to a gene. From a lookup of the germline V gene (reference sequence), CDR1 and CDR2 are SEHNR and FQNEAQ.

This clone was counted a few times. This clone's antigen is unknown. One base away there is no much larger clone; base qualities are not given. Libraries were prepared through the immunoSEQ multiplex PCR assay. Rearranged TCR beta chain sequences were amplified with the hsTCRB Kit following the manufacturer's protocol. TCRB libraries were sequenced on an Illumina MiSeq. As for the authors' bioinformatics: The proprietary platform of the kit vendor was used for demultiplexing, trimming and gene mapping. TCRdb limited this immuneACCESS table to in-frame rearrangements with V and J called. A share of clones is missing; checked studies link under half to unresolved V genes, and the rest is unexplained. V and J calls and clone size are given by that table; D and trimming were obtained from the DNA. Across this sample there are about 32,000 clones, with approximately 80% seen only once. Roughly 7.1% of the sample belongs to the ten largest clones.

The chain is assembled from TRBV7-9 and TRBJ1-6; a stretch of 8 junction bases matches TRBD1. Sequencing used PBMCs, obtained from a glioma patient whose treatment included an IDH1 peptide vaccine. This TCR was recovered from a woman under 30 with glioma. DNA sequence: TGTGCCAGCAGCCAACAGGGGGTGAATTCACCCCTCCACTTT. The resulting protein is CASSQQGVNSPLHF.